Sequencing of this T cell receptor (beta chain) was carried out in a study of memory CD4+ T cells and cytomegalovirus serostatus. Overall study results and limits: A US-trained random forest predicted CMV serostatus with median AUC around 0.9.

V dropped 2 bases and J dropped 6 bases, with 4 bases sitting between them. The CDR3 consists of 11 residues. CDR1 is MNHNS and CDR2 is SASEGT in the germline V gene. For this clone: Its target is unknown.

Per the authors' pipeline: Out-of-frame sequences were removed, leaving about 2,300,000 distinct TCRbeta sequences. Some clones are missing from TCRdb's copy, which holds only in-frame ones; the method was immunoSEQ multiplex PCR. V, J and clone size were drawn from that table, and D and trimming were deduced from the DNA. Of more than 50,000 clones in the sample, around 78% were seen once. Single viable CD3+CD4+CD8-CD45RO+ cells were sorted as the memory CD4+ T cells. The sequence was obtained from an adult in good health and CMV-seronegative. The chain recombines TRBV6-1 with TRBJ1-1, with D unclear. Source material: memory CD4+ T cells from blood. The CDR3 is CASSETSEAFF. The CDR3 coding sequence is TGTGCCAGCAGTGAAACTTCTGAAGCTTTCTTT.